Listed below are T cell receptor beta chains from one sample, sequenced in a study of T cell responses to AZD1222 COVID-19 vaccine. TCRdb's copy holds only in-frame clones and misses some; the assay was immunoSEQ multiplex PCR. Of about 200,000 clones detected, roughly nine tenths appear once; the ten largest clones hold roughly 3.5%. The specimen was peripheral blood, collected 28 days after the second AZD1222 dose. The source of these receptors is an adult who received the AZD1222 COVID-19 vaccine. Both conserved end residues are part of each CDR3. D genes are given only for firm matches. The size entry is marked missing in some rows and otherwise reads once, few, many or a size class.

abundance | j_gene | d_gene | v_gene | len | CDR3nt | CDR3aa
. | TRBJ1-4 | . | TRBV11-3 | 16 | TGTGCCAGCAGCTTAGAGGACAGCAGCTTTGGGGAAAAACTGTTTTTT | CASSLEDSSFGEKLFF
. | TRBJ1-2 | . | TRBV4-1 | 15 | TGCGCCAGCAGCCAATCTCAGGGGTGGGGCTATGGCTACACCTTC | CASSQSQGWGYGYTF
. | TRBJ2-7 | . | TRBV28 | 14 | TGTGCCAGCAGTTTTGACAGGCGGACCTACGAGCAGTACTTC | CASSFDRRTYEQYF
once | TRBJ1-5 | . | TRBV28 | 15 | TGTGCCAGCGGATCAAGCGCAGTTTTGCATCAGCCCCAGCATTTT | CASGSSAVLHQPQHF
. | TRBJ2-5 | TRBD2 | TRBV6-5 | 16 | TGTGCCAGCAGTTACCCTACGAGCGGGAGTCAAGCGACCCAGTACTTC | CASSYPTSGSQATQYF
. | TRBJ1-4 | . | TRBV5-1 | 18 | TGCGCCAGCAGAGCCCAGGGGCGTCTAGCAATAGCTAATGAAAAACTGTTTTTT | CASRAQGRLAIANEKLFF
. | TRBJ2-7 | TRBD2 | TRBV4-1 | 15 | TGCGCCAGCAGCCCTAGCGGGAGGGTCTCCTACGAGCAGTACTTC | CASSPSGRVSYEQYF
. | TRBJ1-1 | . | TRBV7-9 | 15 | TGTGCCAGCAGCTTCGGGGGGGTGGGAGCCCCTGAAGCTTTCTTT | CASSFGGVGAPEAFF
. | TRBJ2-3 | TRBD2 | TRBV7-9 | 18 | TGTGCCAGCAGCTTAGCCGTTACTAGCGGGAGTTCCACAGATACGCAGTATTTT | CASSLAVTSGSSTDTQYF
. | TRBJ1-1 | . | TRBV5-1 | 15 | TGCGCCAGCAGCTTGGCAGGGAATCAGAACACTGAAGCTTTCTTT | CASSLAGNQNTEAFF
. | TRBJ2-7 | TRBD2 | TRBV27 | 14 | TGTGCCAGCATCACCCCTAGCGGGAGACACGAGCAGTACTTC | CASITPSGRHEQYF
. | TRBJ2-1 | TRBD2 | TRBV9 | 14 | TGTGCCAGCAGCGTAGTCCCAGCGGGGGGTGAGCAGTTCTTC | CASSVVPAGGEQFF
. | TRBJ2-5 | . | TRBV7-9 | 14 | TGTGCCAGCAGCCCACGGACAGCCCGGGAGACCCAGTACTTC | CASSPRTARETQYF
. | TRBJ2-7 | . | TRBV5-8 | 12 | TGTGCCAGCAGTCTAGGAGGTGCCGAGCAGTACTTC | CASSLGGAEQYF
. | TRBJ2-2 | TRBD1 | TRBV27 | 15 | TGTGCCAGCAGGCGAGACAGGGGGCAGGGCGGGGAGCTGTTTTTT | CASRRDRGQGGELFF
. | TRBJ2-2 | TRBD2 | TRBV5-1 | 16 | TGCGCCAGCAGCTTGGGCTCTAGCGGAAACACCGGGGAGCTGTTTTTT | CASSLGSSGNTGELFF
. | TRBJ2-3 | TRBD1 | TRBV6-5 | 14 | TGTGCCAGCAGCCGACAGGGTAGCACAGATACGCAGTATTTT | CASSRQGSTDTQYF
. | TRBJ1-2 | TRBD1 | TRBV11-3 | 16 | TGTGCCAGCAGCCCCCCCCCGGGACAGGGTAACTATGGCTACACCTTC | CASSPPPGQGNYGYTF
. | TRBJ1-5 | . | TRBV7-8 | 13 | TGTGCCAGCAGCTCGGGACTAGGACAGCCCCAGCATTTT | CASSSGLGQPQHF
few | TRBJ2-7 | . | TRBV6-5 | 13 | TGTGCCACTGCGGGGTACAGGGGAGGCGAGCAGTACTTC | CATAGYRGGEQYF
once | TRBJ2-7 | TRBD1 | TRBV28 | 14 | TGTGCCAGCAGTTTCTCAGGGGGCTCCTACGAGCAGTACTTC | CASSFSGGSYEQYF
once | TRBJ1-1 | . | TRBV18 | 13 | TGTGCCAGCTCACCACAAGGGAACACTGAAGCTTTCTTT | CASSPQGNTEAFF
. | TRBJ1-2 | TRBD1 | TRBV5-1 | 14 | TGCGCCAGCAGCTTGAATACGGGGACAGATGGCTACACCTTC | CASSLNTGTDGYTF
. | TRBJ1-3 | . | TRBV4-1 | 15 | TGCGCCAGCAGCCAACCCAGAAGCTCTGGAAACACCATATATTTT | CASSQPRSSGNTIYF
. | TRBJ2-1 | . | TRBV7-9 | 15 | TGTGCCAGCAGCTTTGGAGAGTGGGACTACAATGAGCAGTTCTTC | CASSFGEWDYNEQFF
. | TRBJ1-3 | . | TRBV10-3 | 12 | TGTGCCATCAAAAGCTCTGGAAACACCATATATTTT | CAIKSSGNTIYF
. | TRBJ2-1 | TRBD2 | TRBV24-1 | 16 | TGTGCCACCAGCCCTTCTAGTGAGCGGGAGGACAATGAGCAGTTCTTC | CATSPSSEREDNEQFF
. | TRBJ1-1 | TRBD1 | TRBV27 | 14 | TGTGCCAGCAGGACAGGGGTCGGGAGGACTGAAGCTTTCTTT | CASRTGVGRTEAFF
. | TRBJ2-7 | . | TRBV6-2/TRBV6-3 | 14 | TGTGCCAGCAGTACTGACAGGAACGCGGGCCAGCAGTACTTC | CASSTDRNAGQQYF
. | TRBJ2-1 | TRBD2 | TRBV19 | 13 | TGTGCCAGTAGGGGTAGCGGGAAGAATGAGCAGTTCTTC | CASRGSGKNEQFF
. | TRBJ1-3 | . | TRBV30 | 15 | TGTGCCTGGAGTCTGACCAGGACAGCTGGAAACACCATATATTTT | CAWSLTRTAGNTIYF